This entry features one T cell receptor beta chain sequence. Its cognate antigen is unknown. Germline V CDR1 and CDR2: SGHAT, FQNNGV. The CDR3 covers 17 residues. Trimming left V 1 base short and J 3 bases short, with 16 bases between. The data originate from a study of cytomegalovirus exposure and HLA in healthy donors. Overall study findings and caveats: According to an earlier analysis, most TCR beta V segments yielded productive rearrangements about 87% or about 30% of the time. Most TCR sequences showed up rarely, but some public TCRs showed up in many donors. Investigators reported 150 to 200 TCR beta chains as tied to cytomegalovirus. When analyzed later, the rates of TCR association showed variation by HLA locus, with DRB1 the most and HLA-C the fewest.

The primer mix had 60 Vbeta and 13 Jbeta primers. The method was immunoSEQ multiplex PCR; TCRdb's version includes in-frame clones alone and lacks a portion of them. Of some 110,000 clones in the sample, 65% to 80% were seen once. V and J are TRBV11-2 and TRBJ2-1, with a weak D call TRBD2 (6 bases). The source material was PBMCs. This receptor was obtained from a man younger than 40 in good health and CMV-seropositive. CDR3 loop: CASSLAFTDGGYNEQFF. The CDR3 bases are TGTGCCAGCAGCTTAGCCTTCACGGACGGGGGCTACAATGAGCAGTTCTTC.